The next 17 T cell receptor beta chains were all read from a single sample in a study of shared clonotypes between healthy human individuals. The method was immunoSEQ multiplex PCR; TCRdb's version includes in-frame clones alone and lacks a portion of them. The sample lists roughly 2.4 million clones; approximately 94% were seen once. Material for sequencing was naive CD4+ T cells sorted from blood. Subset noted: CD45RA+ positively selected. These receptors all stem from a man between 18 and 35 years old in good health.

The chain uses TRBV5-1 and TRBJ1-2; TRBD1 might be the D (6 bases). The CDR3 contains 16 residues. V was clipped by 0 bases and J by 4 bases, with 16 bases between them. The germline V gene encodes CDR1 SGHRS and CDR2 YFSETQ. In nucleotides, the CDR3 is TGCGCCAGCAGCTTGGGGTTCGCGGGGGCCTCCTATGGCTACACCTTC. Translated, it gives CASSLGFAGASYGYTF. Full variable domain (outside the CDR3, taken from reference TRBV5-1 and TRBJ1-2): KAGVTQTPRYLIKTRGQQVTLSCSPISGHRSVSWYQQTPGQGLQFLFEYFSETQRNKGNFPGRFSGRQFSNSRSEMNVSTLELGDSALYLCASSLGFAGASYGYTFGSGTRLTVV.

The genes are TRBV7-2 and TRBJ1-5; 9 bases align to TRBD1. This CDR3 region has 17 residues. With V trimmed by 5 bases and J by 2 bases, 10 bases remained unmatched. Looked up from germline, CDR1 is SGHTA and CDR2 is FQGNSA. The CDR3 spells CASSPRIGDRGNQPQHF. In DNA, the CDR3 is TGTGCCAGCAGCCCACGGATAGGGGACAGGGGCAATCAGCCCCAGCATTTT.

The rearrangement links TRBV6-1 to TRBJ2-7; the D gene is possibly TRBD1 (6 bases). V dropped 6 bases and J dropped 3 bases, with 18 bases sitting between them. The CDR3 runs to 15 residues. In germline, CDR1 is MNHNS, CDR2 SASEGT. DNA for the CDR3: TGTGCCAGCAGCGGGAACAGGGCTGGCCGCTACGAGCAGTACTTC. Its protein is CASSGNRAGRYEQYF.

CDR3 sequence: CASRTGTRWSPLHF. CDR3 bases: TGTGCCAGCAGGACCGGGACCCGGTGGTCACCCCTCCACTTT. This sequence joins TRBV6-1 and TRBJ1-6; D possibly corresponds to TRBD1 (5 bases). The CDR3 spans 14 residues. V was trimmed by 6 bases and J by 10 bases, leaving 16 bases between them. CDR1 is MNHNS and CDR2 is SASEGT in the germline V gene.

This chain connects TRBV10-3 to TRBJ2-7; D may be TRBD2 (6 bases). The germline V gene encodes CDR1 ENHRY and CDR2 SYGVKD. The length of the CDR3 is 15 residues. Between the trimmed V and J ends, which lost 2 bases and 5 bases, there was a span of 16 bases. In DNA, the CDR3 is TGTGCCATCAGTGAGGGGGGACTCGGCATTAACGAGCAGTACTTC. This translates into CAISEGGLGINEQYF.

The chain employs TRBV5-1 and TRBJ1-4; D may be TRBD1 (5 bases). There are 14 residues in the CDR3. Between the trimmed V and J ends, which lost 2 bases and 7 bases, there was a span of 12 bases. In germline, CDR1 is SGHRS, CDR2 YFSETQ. CDR3 sequence reads: CASSFEGRIEKLFF. DNA of the CDR3: TGCGCCAGCAGCTTCGAGGGGCGGATTGAAAAACTGTTTTTT.

The rearrangement joins TRBV7-2 to TRBJ2-7; 10 bases are shared with TRBD1. Unmatched junction bases numbered 9, after V lost 5 bases and J lost 5 bases. The CDR3 totals 15 residues. CDR1 SGHTA and CDR2 FQGNSA come from the germline V gene. The CDR3 nucleotides are TGTGCCAGCAGCCTTCGACAGGGGGCGGCTGACGAGCAGTACTTC. It specifies CASSLRQGAADEQYF.

The chain employs TRBV7-9 and TRBJ2-5; TRBD2 aligns across 12 bases. This CDR3 has 14 amino acids. Trimming removed 10 bases from V and 4 bases from J; junction bases left unmatched: 7. From germline, CDR1 is SEHNR and CDR2 FQNEAQ (reference sequence). CDR3 sequence: CATTLAGGRETQYF. CDR3 nucleotides: TGTGCCACCACCCTAGCGGGGGGGCGAGAGACCCAGTACTTC.

V usage is TRBV6-5 and J usage is TRBJ2-1, with D possibly TRBD1 on 5 matching bases. Germline V lookup: CDR1 MNHEY, CDR2 SVGAGI. V was pared by 2 bases and J by 10 bases, with 6 bases between. CDR3 length equals 11 residues. For the CDR3, the DNA is TGTGCCAGCAGTTACAGACAGGAGCAGTTCTTC. Its translation: CASSYRQEQFF.

V gene TRBV7-9 combines with J gene TRBJ2-5; D possibly corresponds to TRBD2 (6 bases). CDR1 is SEHNR, CDR2 FQNEAQ, per germline (reference sequence). Trimming removed 1 base from V and 9 bases from J, with 21 bases in between. This CDR3 has 16 amino acids. The CDR3 sequence: CASSLEPIQRASSQYF. CDR3 nucleotides: TGTGCCAGCAGCTTAGAGCCAATCCAGCGGGCTTCGTCCCAGTACTTC.

This chain uses TRBV18 with TRBJ2-3; 9 bases agree with TRBD2. Per the germline V gene, CDR1 is KGHSH and CDR2 is LQKENI. V shed 6 bases, J shed 3 bases, and the junction held 10 bases outside the gene matches. The CDR3 loop spans 16 amino acids. The CDR3 reads CASSPGTSPRTDTQYF. DNA of the CDR3: TGTGCCAGCTCGCCGGGGACTAGCCCTAGAACAGATACGCAGTATTTT.

The genes are TRBV7-9 and TRBJ1-6; tentative D call: TRBD1 (5 bases). Germline assignment: CDR1 SEHNR and CDR2 FQNEAQ (reference sequence). The CDR3 sequence is 14 residues long. Trimming shortened V by 5 bases and J by 5 bases, and 10 bases separated the two germline ends. This CDR3 is CASSRDGNNSPLHF. CDR3 nucleotides: TGTGCCAGCAGCCGGGACGGGAATAATTCACCCCTCCACTTT.

The chain uses TRBV18 and TRBJ1-1; 12 bases are a match to TRBD1. CDR1 and CDR2 from the germline V gene are KGHSH and LQKENI. CDR3 length: 18 amino acids. The V and J ends lost 1 base and 1 base, in that order; junction bases with no gene match: 7. CDR3 in DNA: TGTGCCAGCTCACCACAAATGGGACAGGGGGCCCCGAACACTGAAGCTTTCTTT. This encodes CASSPQMGQGAPNTEAFF.

The genes are TRBV11-2 and TRBJ2-2, with unresolved D. CDR1 and CDR2 from the germline V gene are SGHAT and FQNNGV. The CDR3 totals 16 residues. The V gene lost 1 base and the J gene lost 4 bases, with 13 bases spanning the gap. CDR3 residues: CASSLVIEASTGELFF. The DNA for the CDR3 is TGTGCCAGCAGCTTAGTTATTGAGGCTAGCACCGGGGAGCTGTTTTTT.

The chain uses TRBV9 and TRBJ2-2; D is perhaps TRBD1 (5 bases). The CDR3 totals 16 residues. Trimming pared 0 bases from V and 1 base from J, leaving 10 bases between. Germline V CDR1 and CDR2: SGDLS, YYNGEE. The CDR3 DNA is TGTGCCAGCAGCGTAGAAGGGGCGTTGAACACCGGGGAGCTGTTTTTT. This encodes CASSVEGALNTGELFF.

The chain links TRBV9 to TRBJ1-3; TRBD1 agrees at 8 bases. Germline CDR1 SGDLS, CDR2 YYNGEE. The CDR3 runs to 19 residues. V lost 0 bases, J lost 5 bases, and 16 bases stayed unmatched. The CDR3 sequence: CASSVEDQGAAVRRNTIYF. As DNA, the CDR3 is TGTGCCAGCAGCGTAGAGGATCAGGGGGCCGCTGTTCGGCGAAACACCATATATTTT.

CDR3 DNA sequence: TGTGCCAGCAGCTTACTGGACAGGTGGGATTCACCCCTCCACTTT. As protein: CASSLLDRWDSPLHF. The chain recombines TRBV7-8 with TRBJ1-6; 7 nucleotides match TRBD1. The germline CDR1 and CDR2 sequences are SGHVS and FQNEAQ. The V segment lost 2 bases and the J segment 8 bases; nucleotides outside the gene matches: 6. CDR3 length: 15 residues.